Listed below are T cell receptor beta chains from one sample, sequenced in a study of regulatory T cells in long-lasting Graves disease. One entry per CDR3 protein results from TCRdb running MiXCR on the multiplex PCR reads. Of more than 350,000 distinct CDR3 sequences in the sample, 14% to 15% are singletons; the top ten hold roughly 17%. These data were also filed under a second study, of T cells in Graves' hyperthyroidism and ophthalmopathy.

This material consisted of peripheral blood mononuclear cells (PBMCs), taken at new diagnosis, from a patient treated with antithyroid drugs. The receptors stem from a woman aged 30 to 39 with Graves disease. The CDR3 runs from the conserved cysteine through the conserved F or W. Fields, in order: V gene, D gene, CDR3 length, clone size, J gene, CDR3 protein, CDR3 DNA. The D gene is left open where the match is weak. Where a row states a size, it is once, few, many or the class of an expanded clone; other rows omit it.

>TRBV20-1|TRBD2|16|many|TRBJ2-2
CSASQAGGPKDGELFF
TGCAGTGCTAGTCAGGCGGGAGGGCCAAAAGACGGGGAGCTGTTTTTT
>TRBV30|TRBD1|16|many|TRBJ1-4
CAWSRDRGTTNEKLFF
TGTGCCTGGAGTCGGGACAGGGGAACAACTAATGAAAAACTGTTTTTT
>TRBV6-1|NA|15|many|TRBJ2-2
CASSERGEWAGELFF
TGTGCCAGCAGTGAAAGAGGGGAGTGGGCCGGGGAGCTGTTTTTT
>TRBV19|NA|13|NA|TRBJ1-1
CAAQRGLGTEAFF
TGTGCCGCCCAAAGAGGGCTCGGCACTGAAGCTTTCTTT
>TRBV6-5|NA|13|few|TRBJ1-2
CASSYRGTGGYTF
TGTGCCAGCAGTTACCGAGGGACCGGGGGCTACACCTTC
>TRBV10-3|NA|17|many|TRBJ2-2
CAISEPGAGGVFGELFF
TGTGCCATCAGTGAACCCGGGGCAGGAGGGGTTTTCGGGGAGCTGTTTTTT
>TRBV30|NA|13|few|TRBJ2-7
CAWRDTQFYEQYF
TGTGCCTGGAGGGACACTCAGTTCTACGAGCAGTACTTC
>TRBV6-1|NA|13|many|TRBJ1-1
CASTLTPPKGAFF
TGTGCCAGCACCCTGACACCCCCGAAGGGAGCTTTCTTT
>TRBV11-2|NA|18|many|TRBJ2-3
CASSFQYRVRGIGDTQYF
TGTGCCAGCAGCTTCCAGTATCGTGTCAGGGGAATCGGAGATACGCAGTATTTT
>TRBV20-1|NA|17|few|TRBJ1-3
CSARAVSGEVSGNTIYF
TGCAGTGCTAGAGCGGTCTCTGGGGAAGTCTCTGGAAACACCATATATTTT
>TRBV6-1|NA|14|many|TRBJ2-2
CASSPSRTNGELFF
TGTGCCAGCAGTCCCTCTCGGACGAACGGGGAGCTGTTTTTT
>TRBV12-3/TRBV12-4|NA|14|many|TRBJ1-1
CAIAPSDRFQGSFF
TGTGCCATCGCCCCATCAGACAGGTTTCAAGGTTCTTTCTTT
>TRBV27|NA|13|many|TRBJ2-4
CASSQLAKNIQYF
TGTGCCAGCAGTCAACTTGCCAAAAACATTCAGTACTTC
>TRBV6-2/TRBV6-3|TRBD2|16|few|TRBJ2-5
CASSYLLAGSQETQYF
TGTGCCAGCAGTTACCTGCTAGCGGGATCCCAAGAGACCCAGTACTTC
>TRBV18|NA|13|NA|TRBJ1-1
CASTPGQNTEAFF
TGTGCCAGCACGCCCGGACAGAACACTGAAGCTTTCTTT
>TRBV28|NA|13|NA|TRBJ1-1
CATTDAGRTEAFF
TGTGCCACTACGGATGCCGGGAGGACTGAAGCTTTCTTT
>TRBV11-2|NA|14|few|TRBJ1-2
CASSLGGPLYGYTF
TGTGCCAGCAGCTTAGGGGGGCCCCTCTATGGCTACACCTTC
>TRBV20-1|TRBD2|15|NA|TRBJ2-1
CSAPRSGGRVNELFF
TGCAGTGCTCCTCGATCGGGCGGGAGGGTTAATGAGCTGTTCTTC
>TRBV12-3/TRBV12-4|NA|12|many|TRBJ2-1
CASSPAENEQFF
TGTGCCAGCAGCCCTGCCGAAAATGAGCAGTTCTTC
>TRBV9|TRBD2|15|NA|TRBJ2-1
CASSVGLAVGNEQFF
TGTGCCAGCAGCGTGGGACTAGCGGTTGGGAATGAGCAGTTCTTC
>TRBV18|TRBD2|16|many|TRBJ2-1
CASSPIDSGSYHEQFF
TGTGCCAGCTCACCCATAGACAGCGGGAGTTACCATGAGCAGTTCTTC
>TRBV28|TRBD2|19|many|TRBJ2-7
CASSQNIGLAGSSEYEQYF
TGTGCCAGCAGTCAAAACATCGGACTAGCGGGGTCCAGCGAATACGAGCAGTACTTC
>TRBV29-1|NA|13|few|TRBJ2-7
CSVGGRLVDEQYF
TGCAGCGTTGGGGGACGCCTTGTGGACGAGCAGTACTTC
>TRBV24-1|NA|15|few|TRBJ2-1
CATSDYPGGKNEQFF
TGTGCCACCAGTGATTACCCAGGCGGTAAAAATGAGCAGTTCTTC
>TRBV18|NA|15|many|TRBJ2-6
CASSPASTGANVLTF
TGTGCCAGCTCACCAGCAAGTACTGGGGCCAACGTCCTGACTTTC
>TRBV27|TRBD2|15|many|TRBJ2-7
CASSLFPGLAYEQYF
TGTGCCAGCAGTTTATTCCCGGGACTAGCTTACGAGCAGTACTTC
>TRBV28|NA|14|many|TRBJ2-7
CASSLIASRGEQYF
TGTGCCAGCAGTCTTATAGCCTCTCGGGGGGAGCAGTACTTC
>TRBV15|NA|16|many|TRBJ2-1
CATSRGNQGIYNEQFF
TGTGCCACCAGCAGGGGTAATCAGGGGATCTACAATGAGCAGTTCTTC
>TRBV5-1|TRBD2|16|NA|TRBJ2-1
CASSLTPGLAGGEQFF
TGCGCCAGCAGCTTAACACCGGGACTAGCGGGAGGTGAGCAGTTCTTC
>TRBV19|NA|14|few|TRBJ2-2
CASSNFFNTGELFF
TGTGCCAGTAGTAATTTTTTTAACACCGGGGAGCTGTTTTTT